This is a list of T cell receptor beta chains from one sample in a study of OX40 agonist ivuxolimab in advanced cancers. Assay: immunoSEQ multiplex PCR; the TCRdb copy retains only in-frame clones and omits some. The sample lists around 69,000 clones; around 89% were seen once. The material sequenced was CD4+ or CD8+ T cells sorted from blood, taken in a trial of the OX40 agonist ivuxolimab. These receptors were collected from an adult with an advanced solid tumor such as melanoma, head and neck, liver or kidney cancer. CDR3s include the opening cysteine and the closing phenylalanine or tryptophan. The order of the fields is D gene, V gene, clone size, J gene, CDR3 DNA, CDR3 protein. A D gene is named only where the DNA matches it firmly. Only some rows state a clone size, as once, few, many or a class for expanded clones.

d_gene: TRBD2
v_gene: TRBV5-6
abundance: -
j_gene: TRBJ2-2
CDR3nt: TGTGCCAGCAGCCACCCTAGCGGGAGGTCGGTCAGGGACACCGGGGAGCTGTTTTTT
CDR3aa: CASSHPSGRSVRDTGELFF

d_gene: -
v_gene: TRBV27
abundance: -
j_gene: TRBJ2-1
CDR3nt: TGTGCCAGCAGTCACTACAATGAGCAGTTCTTC
CDR3aa: CASSHYNEQFF

d_gene: -
v_gene: TRBV19
abundance: few
j_gene: TRBJ2-5
CDR3nt: TGTGCCAGTAGTATAGGTGGGGGATTGGAGACCCAGTACTTC
CDR3aa: CASSIGGGLETQYF

d_gene: TRBD2
v_gene: TRBV11-2
abundance: -
j_gene: TRBJ2-1
CDR3nt: TGTGCCAGCAGCTCGCAAGCGGGAGTTGAGCAGTTCTTC
CDR3aa: CASSSQAGVEQFF

d_gene: -
v_gene: TRBV2
abundance: once
j_gene: TRBJ2-5
CDR3nt: TGTGCCAGCAGTGGATTGGAGGCACCCAAAGAGACCCAGTACTTC
CDR3aa: CASSGLEAPKETQYF

d_gene: TRBD2
v_gene: TRBV7-3
abundance: -
j_gene: TRBJ2-5
CDR3nt: TGTGCCAGCAGCGCGATAGCGGGGGTACAAGAGACCCAGTACTTC
CDR3aa: CASSAIAGVQETQYF

d_gene: -
v_gene: TRBV6-1
abundance: -
j_gene: TRBJ1-4
CDR3nt: TGTGCCAGCAGTGAAGCGGGCAGTTCTAATGAAAAACTGTTTTTT
CDR3aa: CASSEAGSSNEKLFF

d_gene: -
v_gene: TRBV6-6
abundance: -
j_gene: TRBJ2-7
CDR3nt: TGTGCCAGCAGCCTACAAAGGGAATACGAGCAGTACTTC
CDR3aa: CASSLQREYEQYF

d_gene: -
v_gene: TRBV4-2
abundance: -
j_gene: TRBJ2-6
CDR3nt: TGTGCCAGCAGCCAAGAAGGGGGAAGCTCTGGGGCCAACGTCCTGACTTTC
CDR3aa: CASSQEGGSSGANVLTF

d_gene: -
v_gene: TRBV18
abundance: -
j_gene: TRBJ2-5
CDR3nt: TGTGCCAGCTCAGATCAAGAGACCCAGTACTTC
CDR3aa: CASSDQETQYF

d_gene: TRBD1
v_gene: TRBV10-3
abundance: -
j_gene: TRBJ1-2
CDR3nt: TGTGCCATCGGGGGGACAGGGGGCAATGGCTACACCTTC
CDR3aa: CAIGGTGGNGYTF

d_gene: TRBD2
v_gene: TRBV7-2
abundance: -
j_gene: TRBJ2-7
CDR3nt: TGTGCCAGCAGCTTGGGACTAGCGGGAGAGCAGTACTTC
CDR3aa: CASSLGLAGEQYF

d_gene: TRBD2
v_gene: TRBV28
abundance: -
j_gene: TRBJ2-7
CDR3nt: TGTGCCAGCAGTTCCCAGGGAGGGTGGTACGAGCAGTACTTC
CDR3aa: CASSSQGGWYEQYF

d_gene: TRBD2
v_gene: TRBV7-3
abundance: -
j_gene: TRBJ2-3
CDR3nt: TGTGCCAGCAGCTTCAGCGGGGACTTCACAGATACGCAGTATTTT
CDR3aa: CASSFSGDFTDTQYF

d_gene: TRBD2
v_gene: TRBV7-3
abundance: once
j_gene: TRBJ2-7
CDR3nt: TGTGCCAGCAGCGCCCGGCAGGCTAGCGGTCGGGAGGAATGTGGCGAGCAGTACTTC
CDR3aa: CASSARQASGREECGEQYF

d_gene: -
v_gene: TRBV6-1
abundance: -
j_gene: TRBJ1-1
CDR3nt: TGTGCCAGCAGTCAGGGCACTGAAGCTTTCTTT
CDR3aa: CASSQGTEAFF

d_gene: -
v_gene: TRBV7-3
abundance: -
j_gene: TRBJ2-1
CDR3nt: TGTGCCAGCAGTCAGGACAGCTCCTACAATGAGCAGTTCTTC
CDR3aa: CASSQDSSYNEQFF

d_gene: TRBD2
v_gene: TRBV4-1
abundance: -
j_gene: TRBJ2-1
CDR3nt: TGCGCCAGCAGCCAAGTCGGTAAGGTACTAGCGGGAGTGTACAATGAGCAGTTCTTC
CDR3aa: CASSQVGKVLAGVYNEQFF

d_gene: -
v_gene: TRBV30
abundance: once
j_gene: TRBJ1-1
CDR3nt: TGTGCCTGGAAAAAAAACATGAACACTGAAGCTTTCTTT
CDR3aa: CAWKKNMNTEAFF

d_gene: -
v_gene: TRBV27
abundance: -
j_gene: TRBJ1-1
CDR3nt: TGTGCCAGCACCAAAACTTGGGAGAACACTGAAGCTTTCTTT
CDR3aa: CASTKTWENTEAFF

d_gene: -
v_gene: TRBV6-5
abundance: -
j_gene: TRBJ1-5
CDR3nt: TGTGCCAGCAATAGAGCCCCGAATCAGCCCCAGCATTTT
CDR3aa: CASNRAPNQPQHF

d_gene: TRBD2
v_gene: TRBV6-5
abundance: -
j_gene: TRBJ2-1
CDR3nt: TGTGCCAGCAGTTACGAGGGAGGGACCTACAATGAGCAGTTCTTC
CDR3aa: CASSYEGGTYNEQFF

d_gene: TRBD1
v_gene: TRBV7-6
abundance: -
j_gene: TRBJ1-1
CDR3nt: TGTGCCAGCAGCCCCCGGACAGGGGAAACTGAAGCTTTCTTT
CDR3aa: CASSPRTGETEAFF

d_gene: TRBD1
v_gene: TRBV4-1
abundance: -
j_gene: TRBJ2-1
CDR3nt: TGCGCCAGCAGCCAGAATGCCGAGGGACAGGGTGAGCGTCAGGGCCAGTTCTTC
CDR3aa: CASSQNAEGQGERQGQFF

d_gene: -
v_gene: TRBV5-4
abundance: -
j_gene: TRBJ2-2
CDR3nt: TGTGCCAGCAGCTTCGACCGGAGGGTAGGGGAGCTGTTTTTT
CDR3aa: CASSFDRRVGELFF

d_gene: -
v_gene: TRBV7-3
abundance: -
j_gene: TRBJ2-1
CDR3nt: TGTGCCAGCAGCTTACTCCAAAATGGCAATGAGCAGTTCTTC
CDR3aa: CASSLLQNGNEQFF

d_gene: -
v_gene: TRBV11-2
abundance: -
j_gene: TRBJ2-5
CDR3nt: TGTGCCAGCAGCTTAGGTTTGGGGGCCGTTATAGAGACCCAGTACTTC
CDR3aa: CASSLGLGAVIETQYF

d_gene: -
v_gene: TRBV7-6
abundance: -
j_gene: TRBJ2-3
CDR3nt: TGTGCCAGCAGCTTATACTCCCAGGCGTTTGAAAACACAGATACGCAGTATTTT
CDR3aa: CASSLYSQAFENTDTQYF

d_gene: -
v_gene: TRBV11-3
abundance: -
j_gene: TRBJ2-6
CDR3nt: TGTGCCAGCAGCTTAGAACAGGGAGGAGTCAACGTCCTGACTTTC
CDR3aa: CASSLEQGGVNVLTF

d_gene: -
v_gene: TRBV2
abundance: -
j_gene: TRBJ2-3
CDR3nt: TGTGCCAGCAGTGTCGGTATCCACCAGGGGGATACGCAGTATTTT
CDR3aa: CASSVGIHQGDTQYF

d_gene: TRBD1
v_gene: TRBV7-8
abundance: -
j_gene: TRBJ1-4
CDR3nt: TGTGCCAGCAGTCGAGGACAGGGCGGTAATGAAAAACTGTTTTTT
CDR3aa: CASSRGQGGNEKLFF

d_gene: TRBD2
v_gene: TRBV5-1
abundance: -
j_gene: TRBJ2-7
CDR3nt: TGCGCCAGCAGCAAAGTAGCGGGAGGGCCGGCCGAGCAGTACTTC
CDR3aa: CASSKVAGGPAEQYF

d_gene: TRBD1
v_gene: TRBV5-6
abundance: -
j_gene: TRBJ1-2
CDR3nt: TGTGCCAGCAGCTTGACAACAGGGGGCCATGGCTACACCTTC
CDR3aa: CASSLTTGGHGYTF

d_gene: TRBD1
v_gene: TRBV7-9
abundance: -
j_gene: TRBJ2-4
CDR3nt: TGTGCCAGCAGCTTCCGGGGACAGCTGGCCAAAAACATTCAGTACTTC
CDR3aa: CASSFRGQLAKNIQYF

d_gene: -
v_gene: TRBV19
abundance: -
j_gene: TRBJ2-2
CDR3nt: TGTGCCAGTAGTATGACAGCCTCGAACACCGGGGAGCTGTTTTTT
CDR3aa: CASSMTASNTGELFF

d_gene: -
v_gene: TRBV9
abundance: -
j_gene: TRBJ1-1
CDR3nt: TGTGCCAGCAGCGTAGCTCTGAACACTGAAGCTTTCTTT
CDR3aa: CASSVALNTEAFF

d_gene: TRBD1
v_gene: TRBV7-8
abundance: -
j_gene: TRBJ1-5
CDR3nt: TGTGCCAGCAGCGTTCGGACAGGGCTCAATCAGCCCCAGCATTTT
CDR3aa: CASSVRTGLNQPQHF

d_gene: -
v_gene: TRBV19
abundance: few
j_gene: TRBJ2-1
CDR3nt: TGTGCCAGTAGTATGTTTCTAGGAGACAATGAGCAGTTCTTC
CDR3aa: CASSMFLGDNEQFF

d_gene: -
v_gene: TRBV5-4
abundance: -
j_gene: TRBJ1-3
CDR3nt: TGTGCCAGCAGCCGGGCCCGGGAGGGAAACACCATATATTTT
CDR3aa: CASSRAREGNTIYF

d_gene: TRBD1
v_gene: TRBV27
abundance: -
j_gene: TRBJ2-7
CDR3nt: TGTGCCAGCAGTCCAGCCACAGGGGGAATCTACGAGCAGTACTTC
CDR3aa: CASSPATGGIYEQYF

d_gene: -
v_gene: TRBV2
abundance: once
j_gene: TRBJ2-7
CDR3nt: TGTGCCAGCAGTCCGACGGGTTTCGGGGAGCAGTACTTC
CDR3aa: CASSPTGFGEQYF

d_gene: TRBD1
v_gene: TRBV5-8
abundance: -
j_gene: TRBJ2-4
CDR3nt: TGTGCCAGCAGCTCCGGGACAGGAAACAAAAACATTCAGTACTTC
CDR3aa: CASSSGTGNKNIQYF

d_gene: -
v_gene: TRBV5-1
abundance: -
j_gene: TRBJ1-1
CDR3nt: TGCGCCAGCAGCTTCAGCCCCTCTCGGACTGAAGCTTTCTTT
CDR3aa: CASSFSPSRTEAFF

d_gene: -
v_gene: TRBV2
abundance: -
j_gene: TRBJ2-5
CDR3nt: TGTGCCAGCAGTGAAGGGCACGCACGGTGGGAGACCCAGTACTTC
CDR3aa: CASSEGHARWETQYF

d_gene: -
v_gene: TRBV28
abundance: -
j_gene: TRBJ1-1
CDR3nt: TGTGCCAGCAGTCCCTACACCACAGGATCAAACACTGAAGCTTTCTTT
CDR3aa: CASSPYTTGSNTEAFF

d_gene: TRBD1
v_gene: TRBV5-1
abundance: -
j_gene: TRBJ1-4
CDR3nt: TGCGCCAGCAGCTCTGGTCTGGGACAGATTAATGAAAAACTGTTTTTT
CDR3aa: CASSSGLGQINEKLFF

d_gene: -
v_gene: TRBV10-3
abundance: -
j_gene: TRBJ2-7
CDR3nt: TGTGCCATCAGTGAGTCGTTTTGGGCGGATGGTGGATACGAGCAGTACTTC
CDR3aa: CAISESFWADGGYEQYF